This T cell receptor (beta chain) appears in the sequencing data of a study of blood T cell repertoires in COVID-19. Per the original data handling: Estimation of nucleated cell counts relied on the amplification of reference gene primers. The table came from immunoSEQ multiplex PCR; TCRdb's copy has only in-frame clones and leaves some out. The V and J calls and clone size come from that table; D and trimming were worked out from the DNA. The sample comprises about 120,000 clones, 85% of which are singletons, and approximately 11% rests with the top ten. This clonotype originated in a man older than 75 with acute or convalescent COVID-19. Sequencing used peripheral blood.

In DNA form, the CDR3 reads TGCGCCAGCAGCTGGACTAGCGGGATTATGAATGAGCAGTTCTTC. Its protein is CASSWTSGIMNEQFF. This rearrangement joins TRBV5-1 to TRBJ2-1, with 12 positions matching TRBD2. V was pared by 3 bases and J by 7 bases, with 5 bases of the junction left unmatched. Germline CDR1 and CDR2: SGHRS and YFSETQ. This CDR3 has 15 amino acids.